The 13 T cell receptor beta chains below were found in one sample sequenced in a study of T cell changes during pregnancy in multiple sclerosis. Sequenced by immunoSEQ multiplex PCR; TCRdb stores in-frame clones only, minus some. The sample lists some 85,000 clones; around 95% were seen once. The material sequenced was peripheral blood, taken in the second trimester of pregnancy. The receptors were sampled from a female donor in good health, enrolled as a control in a pregnancy study.

J is TRBJ1-1 and V is TRBV4-3; possible D gene TRBD1, 5 bases. Germline values: CDR1 LGHNA, CDR2 YSLEER. V dropped 0 bases and J dropped 1 base, with 9 bases sitting between them. CDR3 length: 15 residues. In DNA form, the CDR3 reads TGCGCCAGCAGCCAAGAGGGACTTAAGAACACTGAAGCTTTCTTT. It is translated as CASSQEGLKNTEAFF.

This clone was recorded only once. The chain combines TRBV4-3 with TRBJ1-6; 8 nucleotides line up with TRBD1. The ends lost 1 base at V and 6 bases at J; junction bases unmatched: 8. From germline, CDR1 is LGHNA and CDR2 YSLEER. The CDR3 totals 17 residues. DNA of the CDR3: TGCGCCAGCAGCCAAGCTCGGCAGGGGACAGGTAATTCACCCCTCCACTTT. Protein product: CASSQARQGTGNSPLHF.

The V gene is TRBV19, the J gene TRBJ2-7; 8 bases fit TRBD2. In germline, CDR1 is LNHDA, CDR2 SQIVND (reference sequence). With 5 bases clipped from V and 3 bases from J, the junction kept 9 bases outside the gene matches. This CDR3 is built from 15 residues. In DNA, the CDR3 is TGTGCCAGTAGTTCCCGGGGGGGGGACGGCTACGAGCAGTACTTC. Translation gives CASSSRGGDGYEQYF.

The rearrangement links TRBV9 to TRBJ1-6, with D tentatively TRBD1 (6 bases). The CDR3 length is 17 residues. V dropped 2 bases and J dropped 7 bases, with 19 bases sitting between them. In germline, CDR1 is SGDLS, CDR2 YYNGEE. CDR3 bases: TGTGCCAGCAGCGTTTTTGATAGGACAGAGGAAAATTCACCCCTCCACTTT. Protein sequence: CASSVFDRTEENSPLHF.

The V and J genes are TRBV19 and TRBJ1-1; TRBD1 aligns across 10 bases. There are 16 residues in the CDR3. Trimming at V came to 5 bases and at J to 3 bases, leaving 9 bases not matched to a gene. From germline, CDR1 is LNHDA and CDR2 SQIVND (reference sequence). This CDR3 is CASSFWTGGVDTEAFF. CDR3 coding DNA: TGTGCCAGTAGTTTCTGGACAGGGGGGGTGGACACTGAAGCTTTCTTT.

For this clone: At one end the junction does not follow the germline gene, possibly because of a read error. The rearrangement joins TRBV19 to TRBJ2-3, with 7 bases matching TRBD2. This CDR3 region has 11 residues. Germline V gene lookup returns CDR1 LNHDA and CDR2 SQIVND (reference sequence). CDR3 residues: CTSGDTDTQYF. The CDR3 nucleotides are TGTACCAGCGGGGACACAGATACGCAGTATTTT. Full variable domain (missing parts from reference TRBV19 and TRBJ2-3): DGGITQSPKYLFRKEGQNVTLSCEQNLNHDAMYWYRQDPGQGLRLIYYSQIVNDFQKGDIAEGYSVSREKKESFPLTVTSAQKNPTAFYLCTSGDTDTQYFGPGTRLTVL.

This clone is a singleton in its sample. The chain recombines TRBV7-9 with TRBJ1-2; unclear D gene. V was clipped by 5 bases and J by 4 bases, with 14 bases between them. Germline V gives CDR1 SEHNR, CDR2 FQNEAQ (reference sequence). This CDR3 comprises 14 residues. CDR3 DNA: TGTGCCAGCAGCACTGTAAATTCGGGCTATGGCTACACCTTC. It codes for CASSTVNSGYGYTF.

The chain has TRBV4-3 and TRBJ2-1; the match to TRBD2 covers 11 bases. CDR3 length: 18 residues. The germline V gene encodes CDR1 LGHNA and CDR2 YSLEER. V trimming: 0 bases; J trimming: 8 bases; junction bases outside the gene matches: 12. The CDR3 coding sequence is TGCGCCAGCAGCCAAGATCGCACTAGCGGGGGTGCAGTGGATGAGCAGTTCTTC. Translation gives CASSQDRTSGGAVDEQFF.

The chain uses TRBV7-6 and TRBJ1-4; D may be TRBD1 (5 bases). The CDR3 contains 17 residues. V lost 4 bases to trimming and J lost 1 base, with 16 bases between them. Germline CDR1 and CDR2: SGHVS and FNYEAQ. The CDR3 sequence is CASSSQQVPGTNEKLFF. Here the CDR3 DNA reads TGTGCCAGCAGCTCCCAACAGGTGCCTGGAACTAATGAAAAACTGTTTTTT. Full variable domain (remainder filled in from reference TRBV7-6 and TRBJ1-4): GAGVSQSPRYKVTKRGQDVALRCDPISGHVSLYWYRQALGQGPEFLTYFNYEAQQDKSGLPNDRFSAERPEGSISTLTIQRTEQRDSAMYRCASSSQQVPGTNEKLFFGSGTQLSVL.

This rearrangement joins TRBV7-9 to TRBJ1-5; 9 nucleotides match TRBD1. The V segment lost 1 base and the J segment 5 bases; nucleotides outside the gene matches: 3. Germline assignment: CDR1 SEHNR and CDR2 FQNEAQ (reference sequence). The CDR3 length is 15 residues. CDR3 amino acids: CASSLGDREHQPQHF. The DNA of the CDR3 is TGTGCCAGCAGCTTAGGGGACAGGGAGCATCAGCCCCAGCATTTT.

This CDR3 reads CASSLLGQANEQFF. The CDR3 DNA follows: TGCGCCAGCAGCCTACTGGGACAGGCTAATGAGCAGTTCTTC. The V and J genes are TRBV4-1 and TRBJ2-1; TRBD1 matches at 8 bases. Germline assignment: CDR1 MGHRA and CDR2 YSYEKL. The CDR3 loop spans 14 amino acids. J lost 7 bases, V lost 4 bases, and 6 bases had no gene match.

The V and J genes are TRBV2 and TRBJ2-7, with D possibly matching TRBD1 (5 bases). Trimming took 6 bases from V and 3 from J, leaving 6 bases between them. The CDR3 runs to 11 residues. CDR1 and CDR2 from the germline V gene are SNHLY and FYNNEI. DNA for the CDR3: TGTGCCAGCAGAACAGGCTACGAGCAGTACTTC. Translating gives CASRTGYEQYF.

This chain uses TRBV2 with TRBJ1-5, with D possibly matching TRBD1 (6 bases). Germline V gives CDR1 SNHLY, CDR2 FYNNEI. V was shortened by 1 base and J by 0 bases, with 10 bases between the two germline ends. The length of the CDR3 is 16 residues. The CDR3 bases are TGTGCCAGCAGTGAAGGGACAGTGTATAGCAATCAGCCCCAGCATTTT. This codes for CASSEGTVYSNQPQHF.